One and the same sample provided the 3 T cell receptor beta chains below, sequenced in a study of brain T cells in children with intractable seizures. Indicated time point: blood from clinic visit 5 months post-surgery; TSC patient then seizure free. Data came from immunoSEQ multiplex PCR; TCRdb stores just in-frame clones and leaves some out. The sample yields around 340,000 clones, over 90% seen once. The sample was peripheral blood, taken more than 4 months after surgery. The origin of the receptors is a boy under two years old with tuberous sclerosis and intractable seizures.

As to this clone: Within the sample, other DNA sequences also encode this same CDR3. This chain links TRBV3-1 (or the pseudogene TRBV3-2) with TRBJ2-7; D gene ambiguous. V dropped 1 base and J dropped 3 bases, with 4 bases sitting between them. The CDR3 contains 12 residues. Germline lookup yields CDR1 LGHDT and CDR2 YNNKEL (reference sequence). The CDR3 sequence: CASSQGVYEQYF. Here the CDR3 DNA reads TGTGCCAGCAGCCAAGGGGTCTACGAGCAGTACTTC.

The chain recombines TRBV5-4 with TRBJ2-7; the D gene could be TRBD1 or TRBD2 (5 bases each). V was shortened by 0 bases and J by 0 bases, with 7 bases between the two germline ends. The CDR3 has 14 amino acids. The germline gives CDR1 SGHNT, CDR2 YYREEE (reference sequence). The CDR3 nucleotides read TGTGCCAGCAGCTTGGCAGGGAGCTCCTACGAGCAGTACTTC. It is translated as CASSLAGSSYEQYF.

The V and J genes are TRBV4-1 and TRBJ2-1; 9 bases fit TRBD2. This CDR3 is 16 amino acids long. J was trimmed by 2 bases and V by 5 bases; bases with no gene match: 7. Germline V lookup: CDR1 MGHRA, CDR2 YSYEKL. CDR3 DNA sequence: TGCGCCAGCAGCATCAGACTAGCGGCTACCTACAATGAGCAGTTCTTC. Protein product: CASSIRLAATYNEQFF.